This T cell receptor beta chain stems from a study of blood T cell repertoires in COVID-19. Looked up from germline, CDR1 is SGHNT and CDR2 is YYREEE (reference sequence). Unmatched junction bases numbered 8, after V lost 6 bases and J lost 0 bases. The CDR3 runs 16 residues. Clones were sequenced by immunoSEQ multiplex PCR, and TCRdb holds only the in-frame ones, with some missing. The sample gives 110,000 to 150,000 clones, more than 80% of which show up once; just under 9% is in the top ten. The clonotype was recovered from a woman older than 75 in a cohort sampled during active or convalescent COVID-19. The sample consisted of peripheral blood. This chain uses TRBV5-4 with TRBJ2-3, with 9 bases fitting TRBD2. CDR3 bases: TGTGCCAGCATCCCAGGCGGGGGGGCTAGCACAGATACGCAGTATTTT. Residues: CASIPGGGASTDTQYF.